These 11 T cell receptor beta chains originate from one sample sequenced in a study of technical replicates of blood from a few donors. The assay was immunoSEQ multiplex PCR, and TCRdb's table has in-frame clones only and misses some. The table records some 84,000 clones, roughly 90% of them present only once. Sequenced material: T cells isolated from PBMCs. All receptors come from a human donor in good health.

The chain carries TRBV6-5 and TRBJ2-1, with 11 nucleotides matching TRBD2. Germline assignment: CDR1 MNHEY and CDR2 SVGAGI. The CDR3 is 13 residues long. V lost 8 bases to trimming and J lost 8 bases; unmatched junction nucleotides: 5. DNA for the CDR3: TGTGCCAGCGTGACTAGCGGGACCCATGAGCAGTTCTTC. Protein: CASVTSGTHEQFF.

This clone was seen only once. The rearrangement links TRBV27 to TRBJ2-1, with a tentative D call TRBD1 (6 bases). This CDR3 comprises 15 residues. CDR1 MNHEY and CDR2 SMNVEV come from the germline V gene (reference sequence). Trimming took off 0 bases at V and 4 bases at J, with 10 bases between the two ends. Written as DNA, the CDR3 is TGTGCCAGCAGTTTATCCCCGGGGACATACAATGAGCAGTTCTTC. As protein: CASSLSPGTYNEQFF.

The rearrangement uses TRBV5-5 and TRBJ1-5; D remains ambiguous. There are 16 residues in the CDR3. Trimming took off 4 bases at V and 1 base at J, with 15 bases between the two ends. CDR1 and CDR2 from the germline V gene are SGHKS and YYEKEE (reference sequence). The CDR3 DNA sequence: TGTGCCAGCAGCGAAATATACAGCTTAAGCAATCAGCCCCAGCATTTT. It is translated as CASSEIYSLSNQPQHF.

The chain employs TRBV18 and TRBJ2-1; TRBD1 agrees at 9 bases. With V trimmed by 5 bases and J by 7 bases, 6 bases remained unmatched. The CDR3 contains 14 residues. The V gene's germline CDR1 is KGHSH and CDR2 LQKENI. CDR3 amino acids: CASSVGTGLNEQFF. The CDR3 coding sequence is TGTGCCAGCTCAGTTGGGACAGGGCTGAATGAGCAGTTCTTC. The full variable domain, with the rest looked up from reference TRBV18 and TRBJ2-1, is NAGVMQNPRHLVRRRGQEARLRCSPMKGHSHVYWYRQLPEEGLKFMVYLQKENIIDESGMPKERFSAEFPKEGPSILRIQQVVRGDSAAYFCASSVGTGLNEQFFGPGTRLTVL.

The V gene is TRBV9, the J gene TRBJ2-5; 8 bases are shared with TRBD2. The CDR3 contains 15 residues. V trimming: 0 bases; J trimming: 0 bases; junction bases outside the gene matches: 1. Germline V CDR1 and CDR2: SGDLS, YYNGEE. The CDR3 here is CASSVGLANQETQYF. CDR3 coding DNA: TGTGCCAGCAGCGTAGGACTAGCGAACCAAGAGACCCAGTACTTC.

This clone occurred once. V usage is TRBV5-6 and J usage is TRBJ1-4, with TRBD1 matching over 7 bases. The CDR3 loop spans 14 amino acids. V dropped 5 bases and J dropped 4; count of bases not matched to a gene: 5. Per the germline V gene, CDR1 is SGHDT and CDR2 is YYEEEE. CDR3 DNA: TGTGCCAGCAGTCCGGGACAGCTTAATGAAAAACTGTTTTTT. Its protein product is CASSPGQLNEKLFF.

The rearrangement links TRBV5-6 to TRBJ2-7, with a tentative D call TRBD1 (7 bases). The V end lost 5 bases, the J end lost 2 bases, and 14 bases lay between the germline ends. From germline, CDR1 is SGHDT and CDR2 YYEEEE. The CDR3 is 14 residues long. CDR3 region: CASSPGGQTYEQYF. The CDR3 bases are TGTGCCAGCAGTCCCGGGGGACAGACCTACGAGCAGTACTTC. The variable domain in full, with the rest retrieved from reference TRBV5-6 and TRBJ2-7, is DAGVTQSPTHLIKTRGQQVTLRCSPKSGHDTVSWYQQALGQGPQFIFQYYEEEERQRGNFPDRFSGHQFPNYSSELNVNALLLGDSALYLCASSPGGQTYEQYFGPGTRLTVT.

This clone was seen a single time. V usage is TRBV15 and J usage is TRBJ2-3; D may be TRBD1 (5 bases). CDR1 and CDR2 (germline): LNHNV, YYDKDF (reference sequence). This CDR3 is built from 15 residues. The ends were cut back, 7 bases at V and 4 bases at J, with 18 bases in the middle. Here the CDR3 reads CATTRRQTTSDTQYF. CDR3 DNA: TGTGCCACCACGAGAAGACAGACAACCTCAGATACGCAGTATTTT. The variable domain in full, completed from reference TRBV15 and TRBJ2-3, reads DAMVIQNPRYQVTQFGKPVTLSCSQTLNHNVMYWYQQKSSQAPKLLFHYYDKDFNNEADTPDNFQSRRPNTSFCFLDIRSPGLGDTAMYLCATTRRQTTSDTQYFGPGTRLTVL.

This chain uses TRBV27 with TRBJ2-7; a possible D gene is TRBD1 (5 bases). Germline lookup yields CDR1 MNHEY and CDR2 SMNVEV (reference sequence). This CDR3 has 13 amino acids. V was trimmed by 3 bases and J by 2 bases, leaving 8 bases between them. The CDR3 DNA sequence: TGTGCCAGCAGTTTTCAGGGTGCCTACGAGCAGTACTTC. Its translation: CASSFQGAYEQYF.

The CDR3 spells CASSLGRTVLNTEAFF. The CDR3 nucleotides are TGTGCCAGCAGCTTAGGCCGGACAGTTTTGAACACTGAAGCTTTCTTT. This chain uses TRBV7-8 with TRBJ1-1; a weak D match, TRBD1 (6 bases). Per germline, CDR1 SGHVS and CDR2 FQNEAQ. V shed 1 base and J shed 0 bases, with 12 bases lying between them. This CDR3 comprises 16 residues.

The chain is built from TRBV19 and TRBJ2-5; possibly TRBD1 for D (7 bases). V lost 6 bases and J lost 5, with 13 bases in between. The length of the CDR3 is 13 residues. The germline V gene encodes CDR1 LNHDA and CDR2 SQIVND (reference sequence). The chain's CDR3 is CASSRDSGETQYF. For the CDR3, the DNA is TGTGCCAGTAGCCGGGACAGCGGGGAGACCCAGTACTTC.